A selection of T cell receptor beta chains follows, all from one sample in a study of T cell responses to AZD1222 COVID-19 vaccine. Sequencing was performed with immunoSEQ multiplex PCR; in TCRdb, only in-frame clones are kept and a portion is missing. The sample includes roughly 100,000 clones, approximately 88% of them seen just once. Source: peripheral blood, taken on day 0 of AZD1222 vaccination. These receptor sequences come from an adult in good health. Each CDR3 is given with its conserved first and last residue. Each record gives: clone size, J gene, D gene, V gene, CDR3 protein, CDR3 DNA. The D gene is left open where the match is weak. Size is stated for part of the rows, as once, few or many counts, or as a class when the clone is expanded.

NA TRBJ1-2 TRBD1 TRBV6-6 CASRTGQGKYGYTF TGTGCCAGCAGGACTGGACAGGGGAAGTATGGCTACACCTTC
NA TRBJ2-3 NA TRBV5-4 CASSLFSVLGDTQYF TGTGCCAGCAGCTTGTTTTCAGTGCTGGGCGATACGCAGTATTTT
NA TRBJ1-6 NA TRBV5-1 CASSLAGTTNSPLHF TGCGCCAGCAGCTTGGCCGGGACAACCAATTCACCCCTCCACTTT
NA TRBJ1-5 NA TRBV6-5 CASSYSRGYNQPQHF TGTGCCAGCAGTTACTCCCGCGGATACAATCAGCCCCAGCATTTT
NA TRBJ2-5 TRBD2 TRBV9 CASSETSGSLETQYF TGTGCCAGCAGCGAGACTAGCGGGAGTTTAGAGACCCAGTACTTC
NA TRBJ1-3 NA TRBV4-3 CASSQGVTANSGNTIYF TGCGCCAGCAGCCAAGGGGTTACTGCCAACTCTGGAAACACCATATATTTT
NA TRBJ2-1 TRBD1 TRBV27 CASSLSGQGALNEQFF TGTGCCAGCAGTTTATCTGGACAGGGGGCGCTGAATGAGCAGTTCTTC
NA TRBJ1-2 NA TRBV7-6 CASSLVAGEGYTF TGTGCCAGCAGCTTAGTGGCCGGAGAGGGCTACACCTTC
few TRBJ1-2 TRBD1 TRBV28 CASSFGQGLRYTF TGTGCCAGCAGTTTTGGACAGGGTTTGCGCTACACCTTC
once TRBJ2-2 NA TRBV7-8 CASSLLSGRPTGELFF TGTGCCAGCAGCTTGCTTAGCGGTAGACCCACCGGGGAGCTGTTTTTT
NA TRBJ1-2 NA TRBV10-2 CASSESISAILGYGYTF TGCGCCAGCAGTGAGTCGATTAGTGCCATCCTTGGGTATGGCTACACCTTC
NA TRBJ2-7 NA TRBV24-1 CATSDPRRSYEQYF TGTGCCACCAGTGACCCCCGGAGGAGTTACGAGCAGTACTTC
few TRBJ2-7 TRBD1 TRBV11-3 CASSFTGGGMAEQYF TGTGCCAGCAGCTTCACAGGGGGCGGGATGGCTGAGCAGTACTTC
NA TRBJ1-3 NA TRBV5-1 CASSFTRAISGNTIYF TGCGCCAGCAGCTTCACCAGAGCCATCTCTGGAAACACCATATATTTT
NA TRBJ2-5 TRBD1 TRBV7-8 CASSWTGGGGQETQYF TGTGCCAGCAGCTGGACAGGGGGAGGGGGCCAAGAGACCCAGTACTTC
NA TRBJ1-4 NA TRBV7-9 CASSSDSRLEKLFF TGTGCCAGCAGCTCAGACAGCAGGCTGGAAAAACTGTTTTTT
NA TRBJ2-7 NA TRBV3-1/TRBV3-2 CASSQSNSYEQYF TGTGCCAGCAGCCAATCTAACTCCTACGAGCAGTACTTC
NA TRBJ2-1 TRBD2 TRBV11-2 CASSLGRTSGRPEQFF TGTGCCAGCAGCTTAGGAAGGACTAGCGGGAGACCTGAGCAGTTCTTC
medium-sized TRBJ2-7 TRBD1 TRBV6-2/TRBV6-3 CASSKGQGSHEQYF TGTGCCAGCAGTAAGGGACAGGGGTCCCACGAGCAGTACTTC
NA TRBJ2-7 NA TRBV11-2 CASSLAAQSYEQYF TGTGCCAGCAGCTTAGCGGCCCAATCCTACGAGCAGTACTTC
NA TRBJ1-6 NA TRBV7-3 CASSRGKQSPLHF TGTGCCAGCAGCCGAGGGAAACAATCACCCCTCCACTTT
NA TRBJ2-2 NA TRBV4-3 CASSPGGLHTGELFF TGCGCCAGCAGCCCCGGGGGTTTACACACCGGGGAGCTGTTTTTT
NA TRBJ1-6 NA TRBV28 CASSLAGGGPLHF TGTGCCAGCAGTTTAGCCGGAGGTGGACCCCTCCACTTT
NA TRBJ1-6 NA TRBV18 CASSPMGGNSPLHF TGTGCCAGCTCTCCGATGGGGGGTAATTCACCCCTCCACTTT
NA TRBJ2-1 NA TRBV15 CATSRGGNEQFF TGTGCCACCAGCAGAGGGGGCAATGAGCAGTTCTTC
NA TRBJ1-2 TRBD1 TRBV19 CASRGGQAGRYGYTF TGTGCCAGTAGAGGCGGACAGGCAGGACGGTATGGCTACACCTTC
NA TRBJ1-2 NA TRBV10-1 CATSPGDYGYTF TGCGCCACCTCACCAGGAGATTATGGCTACACCTTC
NA TRBJ2-2 NA TRBV24-1 CATSARGSGELFF TGTGCCACCAGCGCGAGGGGGTCCGGGGAGCTGTTTTTT
once TRBJ1-1 TRBD1 TRBV10-3 CAIRAGTANTEAFF TGTGCCATCAGAGCGGGGACAGCGAACACTGAAGCTTTCTTT
NA TRBJ1-4 NA TRBV7-9 CASSPAVGTKLFF TGTGCCAGCAGCCCGGCGGTCGGTACAAAACTGTTTTTT
NA TRBJ2-1 TRBD2 TRBV5-8 CASSRPGLQSGSSYNEQFF TGTGCCAGCAGCCGACCTGGACTGCAAAGCGGGAGCTCCTACAATGAGCAGTTCTTC
NA TRBJ2-1 NA TRBV5-4 CASSLVGPNEQFF TGTGCCAGCAGCTTGGTAGGACCCAATGAGCAGTTCTTC
NA TRBJ2-3 TRBD1 TRBV5-8 CASSFRDRGSTQYF TGTGCCAGCAGCTTCCGGGACAGGGGAAGTACGCAGTATTTT
NA TRBJ1-1 NA TRBV7-2 CASSLGWGMGTEAFF TGTGCCAGCAGCTTAGGATGGGGGATGGGAACTGAAGCTTTCTTT
NA TRBJ1-6 TRBD1 TRBV10-3 CAISTGGSYNSPLHF TGTGCCATCAGTACAGGGGGCTCCTATAATTCACCCCTCCACTTT
once TRBJ1-1 NA TRBV7-9 CASSSGLTAFF TGTGCCAGCAGCTCAGGCCTCACCGCTTTCTTT
NA TRBJ2-2 NA TRBV27 CASSLRVYTGELFF TGTGCCAGCAGTCTACGGGTCTACACCGGGGAGCTGTTTTTT
NA TRBJ1-4 NA TRBV27 CASSFSFF TGTGCCAGCAGTTTTTCGTTTTTT
NA TRBJ1-2 TRBD1 TRBV5-4 CASSLAGQGTYGYTF TGTGCCAGCAGCTTGGCGGGACAGGGGACCTATGGCTACACCTTC
NA TRBJ1-1 NA TRBV5-1 CASSLIQGMNTEAFF TGCGCCAGCAGCTTGATCCAGGGAATGAACACTGAAGCTTTCTTT
NA TRBJ1-2 TRBD1 TRBV5-5 CASSFPGQGRYGYTF TGTGCCAGCAGCTTCCCGGGACAGGGAAGATATGGCTACACCTTC
NA TRBJ1-2 NA TRBV27 CASSPKTTPNYGYTF TGTGCCAGCAGTCCGAAAACAACTCCCAACTATGGCTACACCTTC
NA TRBJ2-1 TRBD2 TRBV7-2 CASRPGLAGVNEQFF TGTGCCAGCAGGCCGGGACTAGCGGGGGTGAATGAGCAGTTCTTC
NA TRBJ2-7 NA TRBV27 CASSSLATYEQYF TGTGCCAGCAGTTCACTAGCTACCTACGAGCAGTACTTC
NA TRBJ1-2 TRBD1 TRBV9 CASSVVETGSYTF TGTGCCAGCAGCGTAGTCGAGACAGGGAGCTACACCTTC
NA TRBJ2-1 NA TRBV19 CASSIGQGSSYNEQFF TGTGCCAGTAGTATAGGGCAGGGGAGCTCCTACAATGAGCAGTTCTTC
NA TRBJ2-5 NA TRBV24-1 CATSVTGRETQYF TGTGCCACCAGTGTTACAGGGAGGGAGACCCAGTACTTC
NA TRBJ1-2 NA TRBV19 CASSIRGSNYGYTF TGTGCCAGTAGTATAAGAGGCAGTAACTATGGCTACACCTTC
NA TRBJ1-4 TRBD1 TRBV28 CASLSGQAEKLFF TGTGCCAGCCTTTCTGGACAGGCTGAAAAACTGTTTTTT
NA TRBJ1-2 NA TRBV5-6 CASSLVGGDRGYGYTF TGTGCCAGCAGCTTGGTAGGGGGGGATCGCGGCTATGGCTACACCTTC
NA TRBJ2-2 TRBD1 TRBV11-1 CASSSGQGYTGELFF TGTGCCAGCAGCTCAGGACAGGGTTACACCGGGGAGCTGTTTTTT
NA TRBJ1-2 NA TRBV11-2 CASSLGNSYGYTF TGTGCCAGCAGCTTAGGAAACAGCTATGGCTACACCTTC